A selection of T cell receptor beta chains follows, all from one sample in a study of blood T cell repertoires in COVID-19. Sequencing used immunoSEQ multiplex PCR; TCRdb keeps in-frame clones, though not all of them. The repertoire holds about 270,000 clones, with about 89% as singletons. The sequenced sample consisted of peripheral blood. These TCRs come from a woman aged 45-65 years with acute or convalescent COVID-19. Both conserved end residues are part of each CDR3. Fields, in order: clone size, V gene, J gene, CDR3 protein. Where a row states a size, it is once, few, many or the class of an expanded clone; other rows omit it.

.	TRBV9	TRBJ1-2	CASSAHQGARGYGYTF
.	TRBV24-1	TRBJ2-7	CATSVGAFNEQYF
.	TRBV28	TRBJ1-1	CASSFSVNTEAFF
.	TRBV3-1/TRBV3-2	TRBJ1-1	CASSKAQGTTEAFF
.	TRBV7-2	TRBJ2-2	CASIRDYANTGELFF
.	TRBV28	TRBJ2-1	CASSFLLASGIHQFF
.	TRBV3-1/TRBV3-2	TRBJ2-7	CASSRRMAGGPYEQYF
.	TRBV6-5	TRBJ2-2	CASSYDPHANTGELFF
.	TRBV27	TRBJ2-5	CASSPQGWQETQYF
.	TRBV4-1	TRBJ2-3	CASSQEGTTSGSTDTQYF
.	TRBV9	TRBJ2-5	CASSAGSLAGEETQYF
.	TRBV18	TRBJ2-2	CASSPQGTSGSRELFF
.	TRBV9	TRBJ1-2	CASSAPLGGGVANYGYTF
once	TRBV19	TRBJ1-5	CASRTLSQGDSQPQHF
.	TRBV5-6	TRBJ2-3	CASSPYPRRPDTQYF
.	TRBV9	TRBJ1-5	CASSHGEGRGNQPQHF
.	TRBV29-1	TRBJ2-3	CSVGGLYTDTQYF
.	TRBV11-1	TRBJ2-1	CASSLDGPNEQFF
.	TRBV19	TRBJ1-1	CASRIPSTALHTEAFF
.	TRBV6-6	TRBJ2-1	CASSKRLAGGREQFF
.	TRBV25-1	TRBJ1-2	CASSARGKQSLDYGYTF
.	TRBV4-2	TRBJ2-3	CASSQDEGRTDTQYF
.	TRBV7-2	TRBJ2-7	CASSLVQGGNEQYF
.	TRBV10-3	TRBJ1-5	CAISESGGQGWSNQPQHF
.	TRBV29-1	TRBJ1-5	CSVDLTGDYSNQPQHF
.	TRBV12-2	TRBJ2-7	CASRLRTSGNEQYF
.	TRBV7-9	TRBJ1-4	CASSLGQGFEKLFF
once	TRBV18	TRBJ1-5	CASSPGTGDTQPQHF
.	TRBV6-5	TRBJ2-7	CASTIRETGASEQYF
.	TRBV11-2	TRBJ2-6	CASNLRGTGASGANVLTF
.	TRBV5-1	TRBJ2-2	CASSLTGTGNTGELFF
.	TRBV19	TRBJ1-1	CASSIRGLDTEAFF
.	TRBV27	TRBJ1-5	CASSLFTGGEYYF
.	TRBV28	TRBJ1-3	CASSLGTGGSGNTIYF
.	TRBV27	TRBJ2-5	CASSLGGAGVWETQYF
.	TRBV27	TRBJ1-4	CASSRDRTPEKLFF
few	TRBV6-5	TRBJ1-3	CASSQDLGNTIYF
.	TRBV9	TRBJ2-1	CASSLSGQQSYNEQFF
.	TRBV6-6	TRBJ1-2	CASSTVETPDYGYTF
.	TRBV13	TRBJ1-6	CASSFGQGANNSPLHF
.	TRBV9	TRBJ2-2	CASSNGGANTGELFF
.	TRBV5-6	TRBJ2-7	CASSFRTSGKYF
once	TRBV5-6	TRBJ1-2	CASSGGTGNGYTF